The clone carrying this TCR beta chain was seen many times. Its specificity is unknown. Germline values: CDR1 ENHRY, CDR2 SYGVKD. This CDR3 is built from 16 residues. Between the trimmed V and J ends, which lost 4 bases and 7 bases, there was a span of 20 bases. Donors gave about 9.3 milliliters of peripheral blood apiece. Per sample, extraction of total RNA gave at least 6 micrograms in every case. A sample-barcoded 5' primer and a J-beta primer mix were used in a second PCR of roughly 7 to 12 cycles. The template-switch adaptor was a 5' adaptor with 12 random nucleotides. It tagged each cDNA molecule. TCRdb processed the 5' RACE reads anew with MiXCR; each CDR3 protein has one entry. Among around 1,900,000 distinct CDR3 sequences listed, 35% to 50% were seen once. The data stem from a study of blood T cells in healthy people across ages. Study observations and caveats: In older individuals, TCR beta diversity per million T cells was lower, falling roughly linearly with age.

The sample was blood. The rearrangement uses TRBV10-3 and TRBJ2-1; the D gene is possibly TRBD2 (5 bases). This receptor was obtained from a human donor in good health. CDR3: CAISAPPGEGKNEQFF. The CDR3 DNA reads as TGTGCCATCAGTGCCCCCCCCGGCGAGGGAAAGAATGAGCAGTTCTTC.